This is a list of T cell receptor beta chains from one sample in a study of CD8+ T cells in alopecia areata. Here immunoSEQ multiplex PCR was the method, and the copy in TCRdb shows in-frame clones only, minus some. The table shows some 200,000 clones, with about 56% occurring only once. Specimen: CD8+ T cells sorted from blood. The receptors shown here come from a human donor in good health. Both conserved end residues are part of each CDR3. The order of the fields is D gene, J gene, clone size, V gene, CDR3 DNA, CDR3 protein. A D gene is named only where the DNA matches it firmly. Not all rows give a size; the values are once, few, many and, for expanded clones, a class.

D gene: .; J gene: TRBJ1-1; clone size: .; V gene: TRBV6-5; CDR3 DNA: TGTGCCAGCAGTTACACGGTTCGGAGTAAGGCTTTCTTT; CDR3 protein: CASSYTVRSKAFF
D gene: .; J gene: TRBJ1-4; clone size: .; V gene: TRBV29-1; CDR3 DNA: TGCAGCGTTGACTGGGGACAAGACGAAAAACTGTTTTTT; CDR3 protein: CSVDWGQDEKLFF
D gene: TRBD1; J gene: TRBJ1-2; clone size: .; V gene: TRBV5-1; CDR3 DNA: TGCGCCAGCAGCTCCGACAGGGGAGGCGGCTACACCTTC; CDR3 protein: CASSSDRGGGYTF
D gene: .; J gene: TRBJ1-1; clone size: .; V gene: TRBV30; CDR3 DNA: TGTGCCTGGAGTGTAACGGCGATGAACACTGAAGCTTTCTTT; CDR3 protein: CAWSVTAMNTEAFF
D gene: TRBD2; J gene: TRBJ2-5; clone size: .; V gene: TRBV30; CDR3 DNA: TGTGCCTGGGGTATAGCGGGGGGGCCCCAAGAGACCCAGTACTTC; CDR3 protein: CAWGIAGGPQETQYF
D gene: .; J gene: TRBJ2-1; clone size: many; V gene: TRBV27; CDR3 DNA: TGTGCCAGCAGTTTCTACAATGAGCAGTTCTTC; CDR3 protein: CASSFYNEQFF
D gene: .; J gene: TRBJ2-5; clone size: .; V gene: TRBV5-1; CDR3 DNA: TGCGCCAGCAGGTGGGGGCCGAAAGAGACCCAGTACTTC; CDR3 protein: CASRWGPKETQYF
D gene: .; J gene: TRBJ1-1; clone size: .; V gene: TRBV29-1; CDR3 DNA: TGCAGCGCCTCAGGTCGGGGCTCGAACACTGAAGCTTTCTTT; CDR3 protein: CSASGRGSNTEAFF
D gene: .; J gene: TRBJ1-5; clone size: few; V gene: TRBV7-2; CDR3 DNA: TGTGCCAGCAGCTTGTGGGGGCATCAGCCCCAGCATTTT; CDR3 protein: CASSLWGHQPQHF
D gene: .; J gene: TRBJ1-4; clone size: .; V gene: TRBV27; CDR3 DNA: TGTGCCAGCAGAATCGGGGGCGGGGGGGAAAAACTGTTTTTT; CDR3 protein: CASRIGGGGEKLFF
D gene: .; J gene: TRBJ1-3; clone size: .; V gene: TRBV25-1; CDR3 DNA: TGTGCCAGCAGTGAAGGGGGGGACACCATATATTTT; CDR3 protein: CASSEGGDTIYF
D gene: .; J gene: TRBJ2-7; clone size: .; V gene: TRBV6-6; CDR3 DNA: TGTGCCAGCAGTTGGGACAAACACTACGAGCAGTACTTC; CDR3 protein: CASSWDKHYEQYF
D gene: .; J gene: TRBJ1-1; clone size: .; V gene: TRBV27; CDR3 DNA: TGTGCCAGCAGTTTATCCCCCAGGAACACTGAAGCTTTCTTT; CDR3 protein: CASSLSPRNTEAFF
D gene: TRBD2; J gene: TRBJ2-5; clone size: few; V gene: TRBV13; CDR3 DNA: TGTGCCAGCAGCTTAGCTAGCGGGGGGAACCAAGAGACCCAGTACTTC; CDR3 protein: CASSLASGGNQETQYF
D gene: TRBD1; J gene: TRBJ1-6; clone size: .; V gene: TRBV27; CDR3 DNA: TGTGCCAGCAGTCCCCTCCCCGGGACAGTTAATTCACCCCTCCACTTT; CDR3 protein: CASSPLPGTVNSPLHF
D gene: .; J gene: TRBJ2-1; clone size: .; V gene: TRBV13; CDR3 DNA: TGTGCCAGCAGAGGTGGCAACTACAATGAGCAGTTCTTC; CDR3 protein: CASRGGNYNEQFF
D gene: .; J gene: TRBJ2-2; clone size: few; V gene: TRBV23-1; CDR3 DNA: TGCGCCAGCAGTCACCCTGACTCCTCCACGAACACCGGGGAGCTGTTTTTT; CDR3 protein: CASSHPDSSTNTGELFF
D gene: .; J gene: TRBJ1-5; clone size: .; V gene: TRBV9; CDR3 DNA: TGTGCCAGCAGCTTGAATTCGGATCAGCCCCAGCATTTT; CDR3 protein: CASSLNSDQPQHF
D gene: .; J gene: TRBJ2-5; clone size: .; V gene: TRBV11-2; CDR3 DNA: TGTGCCAGCAGCTTAGGCCCCGCGAGGACCCAGTACTTC; CDR3 protein: CASSLGPARTQYF
D gene: TRBD1; J gene: TRBJ2-4; clone size: .; V gene: TRBV4-1; CDR3 DNA: TGCGCCAGCAGCCACGGACAGGGGGCGCCCAACATTCAGTACTTC; CDR3 protein: CASSHGQGAPNIQYF
D gene: .; J gene: TRBJ2-7; clone size: .; V gene: TRBV15; CDR3 DNA: TGTGCCACCAGCAGAGCCCATGGGCAGGGGCCGTCCTACGAGCAGTACTTC; CDR3 protein: CATSRAHGQGPSYEQYF
D gene: TRBD1; J gene: TRBJ1-2; clone size: .; V gene: TRBV30; CDR3 DNA: TGTGCCTGGGGACAGGTATCATTCTACACCTTC; CDR3 protein: CAWGQVSFYTF
D gene: .; J gene: TRBJ1-2; clone size: .; V gene: TRBV11-2; CDR3 DNA: TGTGCCAGCAGCAAGTCACAGGGTCCTCCTGATGGCTACACCTTC; CDR3 protein: CASSKSQGPPDGYTF
D gene: .; J gene: TRBJ1-5; clone size: few; V gene: TRBV19; CDR3 DNA: TGTGCCAGTAGTGGATACAGGGACCGTAGCAATCAGCCCCAGCATTTT; CDR3 protein: CASSGYRDRSNQPQHF
D gene: .; J gene: TRBJ1-2; clone size: .; V gene: TRBV5-6; CDR3 DNA: TGTGCCAGCAGCTTAGATCTGACAGCTAACTATGGCTACACCTTC; CDR3 protein: CASSLDLTANYGYTF
D gene: TRBD1; J gene: TRBJ1-2; clone size: .; V gene: TRBV9; CDR3 DNA: TGTGCCAGCAGCGGGCTACCGGGACAGGGGGATGGCTACACCTTC; CDR3 protein: CASSGLPGQGDGYTF
D gene: .; J gene: TRBJ2-1; clone size: few; V gene: TRBV28; CDR3 DNA: TGTGCCAGCAGTTTCCAGGGCCATGAGCAGTTCTTC; CDR3 protein: CASSFQGHEQFF
D gene: TRBD2; J gene: TRBJ2-1; clone size: .; V gene: TRBV4-1; CDR3 DNA: TGCGCCAGCAGCCTCCTCCTAGCGGGGGGGACCTCTGGCCATGAGCAGTTCTTC; CDR3 protein: CASSLLLAGGTSGHEQFF
D gene: .; J gene: TRBJ1-2; clone size: .; V gene: TRBV25-1; CDR3 DNA: TGTGCCAGCAGTGAATACCAGTCCACGGCTGGCTACACCTTC; CDR3 protein: CASSEYQSTAGYTF
D gene: .; J gene: TRBJ2-3; clone size: once; V gene: TRBV29-1; CDR3 DNA: TGCAGCGTTGAAATCAGGGGAACTAGCACAGATACGCAGTATTTT; CDR3 protein: CSVEIRGTSTDTQYF
D gene: TRBD1; J gene: TRBJ1-2; clone size: .; V gene: TRBV27; CDR3 DNA: TGTGCCACCGCGGCGGGACAGGGTTATGGCTACACCTTC; CDR3 protein: CATAAGQGYGYTF
D gene: .; J gene: TRBJ1-5; clone size: .; V gene: TRBV2; CDR3 DNA: TGTGCCAGCAGCAACAGGAGTCAGCCCCAGCATTTT; CDR3 protein: CASSNRSQPQHF
D gene: .; J gene: TRBJ1-5; clone size: .; V gene: TRBV7-9; CDR3 DNA: TGTGCCAGCAGCTTGGCCGGGGGCGGTCAGCCCCAGCATTTT; CDR3 protein: CASSLAGGGQPQHF
D gene: .; J gene: TRBJ2-3; clone size: .; V gene: TRBV10-3; CDR3 DNA: TGTGCCATCAGTGAAACTCCAAATACGCAGTATTTT; CDR3 protein: CAISETPNTQYF
D gene: .; J gene: TRBJ2-1; clone size: .; V gene: TRBV4-1; CDR3 DNA: TGCGCCAGCAGCCAAGATATGAGTGTAAGCTCCTACAATGAGCAGTTCTTC; CDR3 protein: CASSQDMSVSSYNEQFF
D gene: .; J gene: TRBJ2-2; clone size: .; V gene: TRBV4-1; CDR3 DNA: TGCGCCAGCAGCCAGGGGGGCCTGGAGTACACCGGGGAGCTGTTTTTT; CDR3 protein: CASSQGGLEYTGELFF
D gene: TRBD2; J gene: TRBJ2-1; clone size: .; V gene: TRBV6-5; CDR3 DNA: TGTGCCAGCAGTTACTCGCGGGAGCAGGGTGAGCAGTTCTTC; CDR3 protein: CASSYSREQGEQFF
D gene: TRBD1; J gene: TRBJ1-5; clone size: few; V gene: TRBV6-1; CDR3 DNA: TGTGCCAGCCTGGGACAGGAGTCCAATCAGCCCCAGCATTTT; CDR3 protein: CASLGQESNQPQHF
D gene: .; J gene: TRBJ1-1; clone size: .; V gene: TRBV13; CDR3 DNA: TGTGCCAGCAGCTTAGGACAGCTTAACACTGAAGCTTTCTTT; CDR3 protein: CASSLGQLNTEAFF
D gene: .; J gene: TRBJ1-2; clone size: .; V gene: TRBV29-1; CDR3 DNA: TGCAGCGTTGTAGAGACAGCTACTAACTATGGCTACACCTTC; CDR3 protein: CSVVETATNYGYTF
D gene: TRBD1; J gene: TRBJ1-5; clone size: few; V gene: TRBV2; CDR3 DNA: TGTGCCAGCAGCTTGACAGGGGAGAGCAATCAGCCCCAGCATTTT; CDR3 protein: CASSLTGESNQPQHF
D gene: .; J gene: TRBJ1-2; clone size: .; V gene: TRBV5-1; CDR3 DNA: TGCGCCAGCAGCCCCTACTCCCTAGACGGCTACACCTTC; CDR3 protein: CASSPYSLDGYTF
D gene: .; J gene: TRBJ2-1; clone size: .; V gene: TRBV15; CDR3 DNA: TGTGCCACCGGCGACACCTACTCCTACAATGAGCAGTTCTTC; CDR3 protein: CATGDTYSYNEQFF
D gene: .; J gene: TRBJ2-5; clone size: .; V gene: TRBV23-1; CDR3 DNA: TGCGCCAGCACATACCAGAGTCCAGGCCAAGGGAAGACCCAGTACTTC; CDR3 protein: CASTYQSPGQGKTQYF
D gene: .; J gene: TRBJ2-5; clone size: .; V gene: TRBV18; CDR3 DNA: TGTGCCAGCTCACCAAATAGATGGGGTCGGCAAGAGACCCAGTACTTC; CDR3 protein: CASSPNRWGRQETQYF
D gene: .; J gene: TRBJ1-1; clone size: .; V gene: TRBV15; CDR3 DNA: TGTGCCACCAGCAGGACTGAAGCTTTCTTT; CDR3 protein: CATSRTEAFF
D gene: .; J gene: TRBJ1-1; clone size: .; V gene: TRBV29-1; CDR3 DNA: TGCAGCGTTGAAGATATCCAGGCCCTGAACACTGAAGCTTTCTTT; CDR3 protein: CSVEDIQALNTEAFF
D gene: .; J gene: TRBJ2-3; clone size: .; V gene: TRBV7-9; CDR3 DNA: TGTGCCAGCAGCTTAGCCCCGACGCAGAAGGGTACGCAGTATTTT; CDR3 protein: CASSLAPTQKGTQYF
D gene: TRBD1; J gene: TRBJ1-6; clone size: .; V gene: TRBV5-4; CDR3 DNA: TGTGCCAGCAGCTTCACAGGGGTGACTTCACCCCTCCACTTT; CDR3 protein: CASSFTGVTSPLHF
D gene: .; J gene: TRBJ1-2; clone size: .; V gene: TRBV29-1; CDR3 DNA: TGCAGCGTTGTAGGGGTAGGGGTCGACTATGGCTACACCTTC; CDR3 protein: CSVVGVGVDYGYTF
D gene: .; J gene: TRBJ1-5; clone size: few; V gene: TRBV19; CDR3 DNA: TGTGCCAGTAGTGGATTGCAGGGAAATCAGCCCCAGCATTTT; CDR3 protein: CASSGLQGNQPQHF